This T cell receptor (beta chain) derives from a study of spatial heterogeneity in lung cancer. Across the whole study: Detected sequences consistently included more beta-chain ones than alpha-chain ones. Raw sequencing reads included, on average, more than ten appearances of each unique TCR and UMI combination.

Germline assignment: CDR1 MNHEY and CDR2 SMNVEV (reference sequence). The V end lost 5 bases, the J end lost 12 bases, and 7 bases lay between the germline ends. CDR3 size: 9 residues. This clonotype was observed a handful of times. A library made for alpha chains picked up this beta chain off target, so its size means little. Each CDR3 protein gets one entry after TCRdb re-called the 5' RACE reads with MiXCR. The sample shows thousands of distinct CDR3 sequences, around 53% of them seen only once. Time point of the sample: blood at routine non-recurrence follow-up after resection. The sequencing here drew on PBMCs, taken at follow-up. The source of this sequence is a male donor with early-stage non-small cell lung cancer. V usage is TRBV27 and J usage is TRBJ2-5; weak D call: TRBD2 (5 bases). The CDR3 region has the DNA TGTGCCAGCAGTGACGGGGAGTACTTC. Translated: CASSDGEYF.